This T cell receptor beta chain was sequenced in a study of T cells after yellow fever vaccination. Whole-study results and caveats: Any FACS-sorted repertoire could hold abundant clonotypes that contaminate it from the bulk population. A weaker but faster secondary response was observed, peaking on day 5 versus 15. A limited proportion of clonotypes was detected within both the CD4 and CD8 compartments.

The 5'RACE template-switching step produced TCR cDNA and added a universal primer site and UMIs. TCRdb called the 5' RACE reads again in MiXCR, with one record for every CDR3 protein. The data contain around 310,000 distinct CDR3 sequences, around 4.4% of them singletons. This clonotype turned up a few times. Its antigen is still unknown. With V trimmed by 1 base and J by 6 bases, 3 bases remained unmatched. The CDR3 has 14 residues. Germline V gives CDR1 LGHNA, CDR2 YSLEER. Sequenced material: PBMCs, taken 15 days after the yellow fever booster vaccination. The chain links TRBV4-3 to TRBJ2-1, with 7 bases aligning to TRBD2. This clonotype was sampled from a man younger than 30 who received the YFV17D yellow fever vaccine. CDR3 nucleotides: TGCGCCAGCAGCCAAGCCGGACTAGTCAATGAGCAGTTCTTC. Protein sequence: CASSQAGLVNEQFF.